This T cell receptor beta chain derives from a study of shared clonotypes between healthy human individuals. Study-wide results and caveats: With several donors compared, about 5.2% of naive CD4 clonotypes were shared.

The germline V gene has CDR1 MGHDK and CDR2 SYGVNS. The CDR3 sequence is 13 residues long. Trimming removed 2 bases at V and 10 bases at J, with 12 bases between. Concerning this clone itself: Its antigen is currently unknown.

Method: immunoSEQ multiplex PCR; TCRdb's copy keeps in-frame clones and lacks some. The repertoire holds about 990,000 clones, with more than 75% as singletons. Participating donors were healthy, HIV-negative adults free of recent acute infections or vaccinations. The gene calls are TRBV25-1 and TRBJ2-1; D remains unclear. The clonotype comes from a man younger than 35 in good health. Some clones in this sample may be carry-over from other donors' samples. Sequencing was performed on memory CD4+ T cells from PBMCs. Subset given: CD45RA-negative fraction. The CDR3 coding sequence is TGTGCCAGCAGTGAAATGTCCCCCAAAGAGCAGTTCTTC. It translates to CASSEMSPKEQFF. Variable domain in full (rest from reference TRBV25-1 and TRBJ2-1): EADIYQTPRYLVIGTGKKITLECSQTMGHDKMYWYQQDPGMELHLIHYSYGVNSTEKGDLSSESTVSRIRTEHFPLTLESARPSHTSQYLCASSEMSPKEQFFGPGTRLTVL.